A selection of T cell receptor beta chains follows, all from one sample in a study of response to subunit inactivated influenza vaccine. TCRdb passed the RT-PCR reads through MiXCR, listing each CDR3 protein once. The sample carries more than 700,000 distinct CDR3 sequences, 20% to 25% recorded once. The source was PBMCs from blood, collected more than 4 days after vaccination. These receptors originate from a man aged 50 or older who received an inactivated influenza vaccine. The CDR3 runs from the conserved cysteine through the conserved F or W. Fields, in order: V gene, clone size, J gene, D gene, CDR3 DNA, CDR3 protein. D genes are given only for firm matches. Clone size is stated in some rows and not others, as once, few, many or a class when expanded.

>TRBV12-3/TRBV12-4|few|TRBJ2-5|TRBD1
TGTGCCAGCCGGGACAGGGCCGGAGGGATGGATCGGACCCAGTACTTC
CASRDRAGGMDRTQYF
>TRBV20-1|NA|TRBJ2-5|TRBD2
TGCAGTGCGCGCACTAGCGGGAGGGCCCTCCAAGAGACCCAGTACTTC
CSARTSGRALQETQYF
>TRBV28|few|TRBJ2-4|NA
TGTGCCAGCAGTTCGGGCAAAAACATTCAGTACTTC
CASSSGKNIQYF
>TRBV29-1|NA|TRBJ2-2|NA
TGCAGCGCAATCCGGTTGGGCACCGGGAAGCTGTTTTTT
CSAIRLGTGKLFF
>TRBV12-3/TRBV12-4|NA|TRBJ1-1|NA
TGTGCCAGCAGGCTGGGGCCCCAGAACACTGAAGCTTTCTTT
CASRLGPQNTEAFF
>TRBV5-1|NA|TRBJ2-1|NA
TGCGCCAGCAGCGACCTCGGAAGTCCCTACAATGAGCAGTTCTTC
CASSDLGSPYNEQFF
>TRBV5-1|NA|TRBJ1-1|NA
TGCGCCAGCAGCACTCAACAGGGTCCTGAAGCTTTCTTT
CASSTQQGPEAFF
>TRBV4-2|NA|TRBJ2-2|TRBD2
TGTGCCAGCAGCCAAGATTCTAGCGGGAGGACCGGGGAGCTGTTTTTT
CASSQDSSGRTGELFF
>TRBV6-5|many|TRBJ2-7|NA
TGTGCCAGCAGTTACAGGAGCTCCTACGAGCAGTACTTC
CASSYRSSYEQYF
>TRBV7-6|NA|TRBJ2-1|TRBD2
TGTGCCAGCAGCTTTGGACTAGCCAATGAGCAGTTCTTC
CASSFGLANEQFF
>TRBV7-2|NA|TRBJ1-2|NA
TGTGCCAGCAGCTTAGTGGGAGCCTTCTATGGCTACACCTTC
CASSLVGAFYGYTF
>TRBV4-1|few|TRBJ2-4|TRBD1
TGCGCCAGCAGCCACGGACAGGGGGAAGCCAAAAACATTCAGTACTTC
CASSHGQGEAKNIQYF
>TRBV2|few|TRBJ2-4|TRBD1
TGTGCCAGCGAACAGGGGGCGGCCAAAAACATTCAGTACTTC
CASEQGAAKNIQYF
>TRBV4-3|NA|TRBJ1-5|NA
TGCGCCAGCAGCCAATATTTTGGAAATCAGCCCCAGCATTTT
CASSQYFGNQPQHF
>TRBV18|NA|TRBJ1-2|NA
TGTGCCAGCTCACCCGATTTTACTTATGGCTACACCTTC
CASSPDFTYGYTF
>TRBV28|few|TRBJ2-7|NA
TGTGCCAGCATGACGACAGCACGGGAGCAGTACTTC
CASMTTAREQYF
>TRBV7-2|few|TRBJ1-1|NA
TGTGCCAGCAGCTTCACTGAAGCTTTCTTT
CASSFTEAFF
>TRBV7-2|NA|TRBJ2-1|NA
TGTGCCAGCAGCCTAGTGGTAACGGGACAGCCTAGCGGGTACAATGAGCAGTTCTTC
CASSLVVTGQPSGYNEQFF
>TRBV4-3|NA|TRBJ2-1|NA
TGCGCCAGCAGCCAAGATCCCGGAGGGGGTGAGCAGTTCTTC
CASSQDPGGGEQFF